The source of this T cell receptor beta chain is a study of blood T cells in healthy people across ages. The V gene lost 1 base and the J gene lost 6 bases, with 10 bases spanning the gap. In germline, CDR1 is SNHLY, CDR2 FYNNEI. The CDR3 has 13 residues. Together with a sample-barcoded 5' primer, a J-beta primer mix was included in a second PCR lasting about 7 to 12 cycles. One entry per CDR3 protein, called by TCRdb with MiXCR from the 5' RACE reads. Seen here are about 1,500,000 distinct CDR3 sequences, roughly 40% observed once, and the top ten hold 7.9%. The study, taken as a whole, reports: Estimated diversity, derived from one million T cells, was regarded as an underestimate.

All donors came from Russia, were Caucasian and healthy, and spanned ages roughly 6 to 100. Points on this clonotype: Its matching antigen is unknown.

The specimen sequenced was blood. The sequence was collected from a woman aged 18-30 years in good health. This chain joins TRBV2 and TRBJ2-7; no clear D. The CDR3 DNA is TGTGCCAGCAGTGAAGAAGGAGCTCCCGAGCAGTACTTC. Translating it yields CASSEEGAPEQYF.